Sequencing of this TCR beta chain was carried out in a study of T cells after somatic rescue of genetic block. The method was immunoSEQ multiplex PCR; TCRdb's version includes in-frame clones alone and lacks a portion of them. The sample carries roughly 67,000 clones, 80% to 95% recorded once. V dropped 3 bases and J dropped 8; count of bases not matched to a gene: 9. The CDR3 totals 15 residues. Germline CDR1 and CDR2: GTSNPN and SVGIG (reference sequence). This clonotype was obtained from a middle-aged man. The V gene is TRBV30, the J gene TRBJ1-4; TRBD1 matches 10 bases. The sample was peripheral blood mononuclear cells (PBMCs). The CDR3 is CAWSPRTGGWEKLFF. For the CDR3, the DNA is TGTGCCTGGAGCCCGAGGACAGGGGGGTGGGAAAAACTGTTTTTT.